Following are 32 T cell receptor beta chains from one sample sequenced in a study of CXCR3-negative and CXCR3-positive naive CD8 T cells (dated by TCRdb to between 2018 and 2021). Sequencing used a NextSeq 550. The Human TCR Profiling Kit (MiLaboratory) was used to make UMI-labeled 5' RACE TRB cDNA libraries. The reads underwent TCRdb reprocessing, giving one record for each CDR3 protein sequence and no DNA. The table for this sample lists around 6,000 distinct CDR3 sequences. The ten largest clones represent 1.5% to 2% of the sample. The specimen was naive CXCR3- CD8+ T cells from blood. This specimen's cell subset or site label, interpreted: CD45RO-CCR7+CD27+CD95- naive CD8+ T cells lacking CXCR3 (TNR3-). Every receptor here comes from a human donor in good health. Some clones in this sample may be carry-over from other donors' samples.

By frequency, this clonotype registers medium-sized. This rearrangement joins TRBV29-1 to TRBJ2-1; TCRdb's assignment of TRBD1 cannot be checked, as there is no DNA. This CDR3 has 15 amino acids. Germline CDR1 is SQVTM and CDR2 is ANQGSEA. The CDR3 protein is CSVEEAQGGYNEQFF.

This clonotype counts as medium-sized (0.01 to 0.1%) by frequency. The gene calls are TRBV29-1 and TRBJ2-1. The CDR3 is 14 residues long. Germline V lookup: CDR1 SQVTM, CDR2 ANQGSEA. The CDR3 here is CSVLVSNSYNEQFF.

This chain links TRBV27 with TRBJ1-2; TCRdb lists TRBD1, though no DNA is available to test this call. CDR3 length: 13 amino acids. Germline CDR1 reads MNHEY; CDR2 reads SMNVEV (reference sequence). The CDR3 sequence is CASRTGLRDGYTF.

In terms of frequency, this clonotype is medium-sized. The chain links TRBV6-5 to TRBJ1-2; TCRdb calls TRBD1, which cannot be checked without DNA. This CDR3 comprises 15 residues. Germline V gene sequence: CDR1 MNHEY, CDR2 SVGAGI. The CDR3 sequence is CASSYSEDRVWGYTF.

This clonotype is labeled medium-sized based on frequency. The CDR3 sequence is CASSQDSGRANEQFF. V gene TRBV4-3 combines with J gene TRBJ2-1. The germline V gene has CDR1 LGHNA and CDR2 YSLEER. The CDR3 sequence is 15 residues long.

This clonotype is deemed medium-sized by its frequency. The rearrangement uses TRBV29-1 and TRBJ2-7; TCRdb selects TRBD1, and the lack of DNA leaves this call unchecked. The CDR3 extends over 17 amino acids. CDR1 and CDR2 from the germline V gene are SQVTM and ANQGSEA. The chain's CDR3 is CSVEDASSRQGLYEQYF.

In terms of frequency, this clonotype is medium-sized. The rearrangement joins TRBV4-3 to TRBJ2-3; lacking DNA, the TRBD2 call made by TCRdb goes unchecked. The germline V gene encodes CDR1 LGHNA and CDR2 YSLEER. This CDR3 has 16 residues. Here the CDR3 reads CASSLLGDLDTDTQYF.

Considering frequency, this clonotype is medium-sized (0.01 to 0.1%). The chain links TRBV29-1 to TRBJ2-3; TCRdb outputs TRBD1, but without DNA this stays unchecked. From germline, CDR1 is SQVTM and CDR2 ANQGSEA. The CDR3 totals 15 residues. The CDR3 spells CSALRGQENTDTQYF.

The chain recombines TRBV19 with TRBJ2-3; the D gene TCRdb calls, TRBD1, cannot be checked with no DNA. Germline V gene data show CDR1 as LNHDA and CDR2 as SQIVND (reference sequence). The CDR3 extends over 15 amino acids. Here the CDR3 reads CASSFPGLATDTQYF.

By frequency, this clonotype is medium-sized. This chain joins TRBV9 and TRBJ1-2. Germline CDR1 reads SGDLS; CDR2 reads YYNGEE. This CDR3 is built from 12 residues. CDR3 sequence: CASSVDLNGYTF.

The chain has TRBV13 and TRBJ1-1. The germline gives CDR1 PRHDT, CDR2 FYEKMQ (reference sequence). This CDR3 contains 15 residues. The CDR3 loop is CASSPVIRGESEAFF.

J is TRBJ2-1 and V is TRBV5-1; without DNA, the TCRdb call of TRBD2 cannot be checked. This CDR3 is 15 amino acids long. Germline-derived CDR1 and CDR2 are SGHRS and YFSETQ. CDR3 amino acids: CASSLVAGGENEQFF.

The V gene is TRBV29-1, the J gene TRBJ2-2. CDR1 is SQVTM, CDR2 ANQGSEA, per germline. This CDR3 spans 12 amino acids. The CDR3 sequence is CSVDLGGGELFF.

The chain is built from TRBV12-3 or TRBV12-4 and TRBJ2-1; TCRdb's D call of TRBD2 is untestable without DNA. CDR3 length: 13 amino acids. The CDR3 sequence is CASSSGLLAEQFF.

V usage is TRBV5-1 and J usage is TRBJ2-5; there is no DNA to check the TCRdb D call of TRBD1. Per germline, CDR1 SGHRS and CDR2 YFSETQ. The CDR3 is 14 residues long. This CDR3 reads CASSPAGDWETQYF. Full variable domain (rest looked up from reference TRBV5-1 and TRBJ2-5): KAGVTQTPRYLIKTRGQQVTLSCSPISGHRSVSWYQQTPGQGLQFLFEYFSETQRNKGNFPGRFSGRQFSNSRSEMNVSTLELGDSALYLCASSPAGDWETQYFGPGTRLLVL.

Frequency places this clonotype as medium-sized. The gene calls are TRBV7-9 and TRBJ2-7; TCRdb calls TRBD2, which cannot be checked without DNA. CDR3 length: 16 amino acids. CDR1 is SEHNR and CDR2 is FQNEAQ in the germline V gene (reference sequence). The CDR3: CASTVGIGLAGDEQYF. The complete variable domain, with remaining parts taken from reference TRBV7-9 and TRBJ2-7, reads DTGVSQNPRHKITKRGQNVTFRCDPISEHNRLYWYRQTLGQGPEFLTYFQNEAQLEKSRLLSDRFSAERPKGSFSTLEIQRTEQGDSAMYLCASTVGIGLAGDEQYFGPGTRLTVT.

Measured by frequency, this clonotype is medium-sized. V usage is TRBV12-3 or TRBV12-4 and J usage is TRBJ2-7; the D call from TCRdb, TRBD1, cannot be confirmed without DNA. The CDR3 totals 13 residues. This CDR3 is CASSSGQGYEQYF.

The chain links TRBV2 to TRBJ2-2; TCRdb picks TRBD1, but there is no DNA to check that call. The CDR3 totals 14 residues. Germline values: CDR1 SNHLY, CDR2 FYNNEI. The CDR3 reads CASSRTGTTGELFF.

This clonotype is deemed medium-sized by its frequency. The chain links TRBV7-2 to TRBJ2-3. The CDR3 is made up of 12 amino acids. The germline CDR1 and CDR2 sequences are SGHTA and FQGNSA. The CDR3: CASSPHTDTQYF. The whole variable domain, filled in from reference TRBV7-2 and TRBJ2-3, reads GAGVSQSPSNKVTEKGKDVELRCDPISGHTALYWYRQSLGQGLEFLIYFQGNSAPDKSGLPSDRFSAERTGGSVSTLTIQRTQQEDSAVYLCASSPHTDTQYFGPGTRLTVL.

This chain's CDR3 is CASSLADDGYTF. The rearrangement links TRBV13 to TRBJ1-2. CDR1 is PRHDT, CDR2 FYEKMQ, per germline (reference sequence). The CDR3 runs to 12 residues. The whole variable domain, remainder taken from reference TRBV13 and TRBJ1-2, is AAGVIQSPRHLIKEKRETATLKCYPIPRHDTVYWYQQGPGQDPQFLISFYEKMQSDKGSIPDRFSAQQFSDYHSELNMSSLELGDSALYFCASSLADDGYTFGSGTRLTVV.

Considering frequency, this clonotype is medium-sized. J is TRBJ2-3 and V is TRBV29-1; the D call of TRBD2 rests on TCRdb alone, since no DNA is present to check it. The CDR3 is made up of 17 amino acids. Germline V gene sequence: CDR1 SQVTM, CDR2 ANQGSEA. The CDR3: CSVEEKREGLFTDTQYF.

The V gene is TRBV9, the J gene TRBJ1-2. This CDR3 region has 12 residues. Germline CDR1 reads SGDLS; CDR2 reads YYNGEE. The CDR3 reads CASSVVWDGYTF.

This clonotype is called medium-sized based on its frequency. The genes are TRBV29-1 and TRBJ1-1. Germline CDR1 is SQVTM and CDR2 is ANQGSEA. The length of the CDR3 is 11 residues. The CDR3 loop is CSVEGRYEAFF.

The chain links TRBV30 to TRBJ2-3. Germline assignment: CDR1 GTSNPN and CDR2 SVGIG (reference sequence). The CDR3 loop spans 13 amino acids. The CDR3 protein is CACSETEPDTQYF.

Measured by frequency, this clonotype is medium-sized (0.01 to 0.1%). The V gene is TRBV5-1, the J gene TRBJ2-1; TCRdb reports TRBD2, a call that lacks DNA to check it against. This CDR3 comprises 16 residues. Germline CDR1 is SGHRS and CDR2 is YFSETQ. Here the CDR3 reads CASSLSSGGAWHEQFF.

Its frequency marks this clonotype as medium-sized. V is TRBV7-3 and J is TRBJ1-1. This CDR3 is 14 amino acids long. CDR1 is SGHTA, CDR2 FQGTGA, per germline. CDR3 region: CASSHTGGLTEAFF.

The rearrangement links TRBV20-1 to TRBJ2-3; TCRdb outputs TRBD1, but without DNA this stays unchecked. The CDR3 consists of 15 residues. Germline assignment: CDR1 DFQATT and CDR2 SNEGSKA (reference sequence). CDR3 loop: CSASPRDRDTDTQYF.

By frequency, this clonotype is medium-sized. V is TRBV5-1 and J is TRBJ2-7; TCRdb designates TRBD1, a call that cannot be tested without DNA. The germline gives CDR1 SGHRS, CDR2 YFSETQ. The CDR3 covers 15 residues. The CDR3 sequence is CASSPYSGDAYEQYF. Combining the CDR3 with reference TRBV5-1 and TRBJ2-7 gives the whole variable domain KAGVTQTPRYLIKTRGQQVTLSCSPISGHRSVSWYQQTPGQGLQFLFEYFSETQRNKGNFPGRFSGRQFSNSRSEMNVSTLELGDSALYLCASSPYSGDAYEQYFGPGTRLTVT.

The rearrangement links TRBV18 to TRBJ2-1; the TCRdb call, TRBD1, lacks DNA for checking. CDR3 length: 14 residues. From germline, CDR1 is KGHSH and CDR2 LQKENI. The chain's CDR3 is CASSGQRADNEQFF.

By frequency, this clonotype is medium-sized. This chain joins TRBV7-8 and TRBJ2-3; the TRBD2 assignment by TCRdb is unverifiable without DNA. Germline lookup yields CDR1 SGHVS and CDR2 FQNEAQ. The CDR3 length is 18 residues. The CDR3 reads CASSLRLAGGPSTDTQYF.

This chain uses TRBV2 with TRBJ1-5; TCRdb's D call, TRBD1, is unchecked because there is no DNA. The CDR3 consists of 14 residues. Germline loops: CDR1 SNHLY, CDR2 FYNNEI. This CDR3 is CASSEEGVNQPQHF.

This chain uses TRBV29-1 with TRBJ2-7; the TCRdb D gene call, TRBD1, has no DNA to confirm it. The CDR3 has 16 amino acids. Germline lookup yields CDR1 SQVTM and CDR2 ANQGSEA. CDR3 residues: CSVEVPGRQASDEQYF.